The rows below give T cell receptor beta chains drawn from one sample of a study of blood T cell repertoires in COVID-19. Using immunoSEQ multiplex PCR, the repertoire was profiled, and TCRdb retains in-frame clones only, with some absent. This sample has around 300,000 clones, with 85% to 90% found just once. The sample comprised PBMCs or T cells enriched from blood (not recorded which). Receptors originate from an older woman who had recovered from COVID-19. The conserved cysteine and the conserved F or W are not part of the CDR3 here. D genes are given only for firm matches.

cdr3_aa: ATQQEKLF; d_call: .; v_call: TRBV6-5
cdr3_aa: AGGGTYYNEQF; d_call: TRBD2; v_call: TRBV30
cdr3_aa: ASSPYGTSGRETQY; d_call: TRBD2; v_call: TRBV28
cdr3_aa: ASSLGQGEREQY; d_call: TRBD1; v_call: TRBV5-1
cdr3_aa: AWSVGQGRYVSNQPQH; d_call: TRBD1; v_call: TRBV30
cdr3_aa: SVATGNYGYT; d_call: TRBD1; v_call: TRBV29-1
cdr3_aa: ASSTISTDTQY; d_call: .; v_call: TRBV5-1
cdr3_aa: ATASTGGSNTEAF; d_call: TRBD1; v_call: TRBV15
cdr3_aa: SAPRAGTQY; d_call: .; v_call: TRBV20-1
cdr3_aa: ASSLLGQGDSYEQY; d_call: TRBD1; v_call: TRBV7-8
cdr3_aa: ASSVSGSDNEQF; d_call: TRBD2; v_call: TRBV9
cdr3_aa: SVEATRSDEQF; d_call: .; v_call: TRBV29-1